This T cell receptor beta chain was identified in a study of CD8+ T cells in alopecia areata (dated by TCRdb to 2017 to 2018). Background for the entire study: Treated patients were enrolled in an open-label pilot trial of oral tofacitinib, 5 to 10 mg twice daily, for moderate-to-severe alopecia areata. Patients received tofacitinib for 6 to 18 months and were then followed off drug for 6 months to check for delayed response and recurrence. The study used high-throughput TCRbeta sequencing to examine T cell clonal expansion in alopecia areata, in both the C3H/HeJ mouse model and human patients. Scalp tissue and sorted CD4+ and CD8+ peripheral blood T cells from patchy and totalis/universalis alopecia areata patients and from healthy controls were covered by human TCRbeta sequencing. Patients on tofacitinib were biopsied at baseline and after 4 and 24 weeks of treatment, and several of the patients also had a later scalp biopsy. Scalp clonality was compared across normal scalp (n=4), patchy alopecia areata scalp (n=8), and alopecia totalis/universalis scalp (n=8). RNA was obtained with the PAXgene miRNA kit for fixed scalp, the miRNeasy kit for PBMCs, and the RNeasy kit for mouse skin. Amplification of TCRbeta CDR3 regions was done by immunoSEQ multiplex PCR using 35 Vbeta forward primers and 13 Jbeta reverse primers.

Comment on this clone: The antigen this receptor binds is unknown. Per-base quality was not reported, and no clone a single base away is much larger than it.

Library generation was performed with the immunoSEQ multiplex PCR assay. For TCR sequencing, RNA was extracted from every sample and reverse transcribed into cDNA to serve as template. First-strand cDNA was synthesized using SuperScript III with a 2:1 mix of oligo-dT and random hexamers. Amplification bias was assessed with a synthetic immune receptor repertoire, and residual bias was removed computationally. The study's own analysis went as follows. Raw reads were preprocessed to remove errors, and CDR3 was defined by IMGT conventions from the conserved cysteine to phenylalanine. Clonality was calculated as 1 minus Shannon entropy normalized by log2 of the number of productive unique TCRs. Whether each scalp clone was CD4 or CD8 was inferred by checking scalp TCRbeta sequences against the CD4 and CD8 repertoires from sorted blood. In TCRdb, the immuneACCESS table is reduced to in-frame sequences with V and J assigned. These tables do not hold every clone; where another copy was compared, an unresolved V gene accounts for under half, and the others remain unexplained. The V and J calls and clone size were taken over from that table, and D and trimming were inferred from the DNA. The sample table holds 200,000 or so clones, of which about three fifths were seen once. Of the sample, 0.45% is held by the ten largest clones.

The V end loses 6 bases and the J end loses 8 bases, and a stretch of 22 bases separates them. The CDR3 runs 16 residues from the cysteine to the phenylalanine. The CDR3 DNA has 48 bases and is translated from base 1. CDR1 is given as SGHTA and CDR2 as FQGNSA, both from the germline V gene. Overall study results and their limits: Unlike mouse skin, where gammadelta T cells dominate, normal human skin contains resident alphabeta T cells that get sequenced too, which complicates analysis of the scalp TCR repertoire. Shared TCR sequences between patients were less evident than in mice, which may be partly attributable to HLA diversity in the patient population. Compared with normal scalp, lesional scalp, particularly in alopecia totalis/universalis, had higher clonality and more expanded CD8+ clones, which suggests antigenic drive.

The time point label on this specimen signifies: baseline before oral tofacitinib. Lesional scalp punch biopsies and peripheral blood were collected from alopecia areata patients. PBMCs were separated by density centrifugation and stained for CD3, CD4 and CD8, after which CD4+ and CD8+ T cells were sorted on a FACSAria. The V and J segments used are TRBV7-2 and TRBJ2-2; D gene: possibly TRBD1, on 6 matching bases. The starting material was CD4+ T cells sorted from blood, obtained at week 0. The TCR comes from a human donor with alopecia areata. The DNA sequence is as follows: TGTGCCAGCAGTTCGCTCTCAGGGGCCGCACAGGGGGAGCTGTTTTTT. This translates into CASSSLSGAAQGELFF.